These 15 T cell receptor beta chains came from one sample sequenced in a study of a mutant IDH1 vaccine in newly diagnosed glioma. No antigen has been identified for these receptors. Time point described: week 11, during vaccination. In the vaccine, a single dose held 300 ug of the mutant IDH1 20-mer peptide, along with topical imiquimod. Repertoires were generated with immunoSEQ multiplex PCR, while TCRdb's copy carries only in-frame clones and drops some. The sample shows over 95,000 clones, under 90% of them seen only once. The sample consisted of PBMCs, taken from a glioma patient whose treatment included an IDH1 peptide vaccine. Source of these receptors: a woman aged 45-59 years with glioma.

The chain carries TRBV9 and TRBJ2-7; 9 bases agree with TRBD2. Trimming removed 0 bases from V and 6 bases from J; junction bases left unmatched: 7. Germline V gene data show CDR1 as SGDLS and CDR2 as YYNGEE. This CDR3 has 15 amino acids. The CDR3 coding sequence is TGTGCCAGCAGCGTAGGGGCGGGAGGGGCGCGCGAGCAGTACTTC. Translated: CASSVGAGGAREQYF.

The genes are TRBV5-4 and TRBJ1-6, with D hard to call. Germline assignment: CDR1 SGHNT and CDR2 YYREEE (reference sequence). Trimming removed 5 bases from V and 9 bases from J, with 18 bases in between. The CDR3 is made up of 15 amino acids. The CDR3 sequence: CASSPGRLGISPLHF. Here the CDR3 DNA reads TGTGCCAGCAGTCCCGGGCGCCTGGGGATTTCACCCCTCCACTTT.

This sequence joins TRBV2 and TRBJ1-3; 7 nucleotides line up with TRBD1. CDR1 is SNHLY and CDR2 is FYNNEI in the germline V gene. This CDR3 is 15 amino acids long. The ends lost 6 bases at V and 0 bases at J; junction bases unmatched: 5. The CDR3 DNA reads as TGTGCCAGCAGCAGGGGACAGTTCTCTGGAAACACCATATATTTT. Protein product: CASSRGQFSGNTIYF.

This chain uses TRBV9 with TRBJ2-1; 11 nucleotides align to TRBD2. Germline trimming cut 2 bases from V and 9 bases from J; bases unmatched to any gene: 7. This CDR3 spans 15 amino acids. The germline V gene has CDR1 SGDLS and CDR2 YYNGEE. The CDR3 spells CASSVTSGRPGEQFF. The CDR3 bases are TGTGCCAGCAGCGTTACTAGCGGGAGACCCGGTGAGCAGTTCTTC.

This clone has only one observation. This rearrangement joins TRBV6-5 to TRBJ1-1; TRBD1 matches at 9 bases. The trim removed 6 bases at V and 5 bases at J, leaving 10 bases unmatched. The germline CDR1 and CDR2 sequences are MNHEY and SVGAGI. The CDR3 spans 15 residues. The CDR3 region has the DNA TGTGCCAGCAGCCTCGGGACAGGGCGTCGAACTGAAGCTTTCTTT. Translating it yields CASSLGTGRRTEAFF.

Regarding this clone: Other DNA variants within this sample encode the same CDR3. The chain couples TRBV5-1 to TRBJ1-1, with no clear D. The CDR3 has 14 amino acids. Germline CDR1 reads SGHRS; CDR2 reads YFSETQ. V shed 0 bases and J shed 0 bases, with 6 bases lying between them. CDR3 residues: CASSLDGLNTEAFF. CDR3 nucleotides: TGCGCCAGCAGCTTGGACGGACTGAACACTGAAGCTTTCTTT. The entire variable domain, with the rest obtained from reference TRBV5-1 and TRBJ1-1, is as follows: KAGVTQTPRYLIKTRGQQVTLSCSPISGHRSVSWYQQTPGQGLQFLFEYFSETQRNKGNFPGRFSGRQFSNSRSEMNVSTLELGDSALYLCASSLDGLNTEAFFGQGTRLTVV.

The genes are TRBV27 and TRBJ2-2; no firm D call. The V gene's germline CDR1 is MNHEY and CDR2 SMNVEV (reference sequence). V lost 8 bases and J lost 5, with 3 bases in between. The CDR3 covers 10 residues. CDR3 bases: TGTGCCAGCGGGACCGGGGAGCTGTTTTTT. This translates into CASGTGELFF.

This clone was observed a handful of times. The J gene is TRBJ2-1, the V gene TRBV7-9; 11 bases are shared with TRBD1. Trimming cost V 0 bases and J 12 bases; bases outside gene matches: 7. This CDR3 has 15 amino acids. The germline V gene encodes CDR1 SEHNR and CDR2 FQNEAQ (reference sequence). Here the CDR3 reads CASSLAYPGQGVQFF. The CDR3 DNA reads TGTGCCAGCAGCTTAGCTTATCCGGGACAGGGGGTGCAGTTCTTC.

This clone showed up just a few times. The sample has other DNA sequences that encode this CDR3 too. This rearrangement joins TRBV5-1 to TRBJ2-2; D gene uncertain. This CDR3 has 14 residues. The V gene's germline CDR1 is SGHRS and CDR2 YFSETQ. Trimming shortened V by 0 bases and J by 0 bases, and 3 bases separated the two germline ends. CDR3: CASSLASNTGELFF. CDR3 coding DNA: TGCGCCAGCAGCTTGGCATCGAACACCGGGGAGCTGTTTTTT. The variable domain in full, with the rest retrieved from reference TRBV5-1 and TRBJ2-2, is KAGVTQTPRYLIKTRGQQVTLSCSPISGHRSVSWYQQTPGQGLQFLFEYFSETQRNKGNFPGRFSGRQFSNSRSEMNVSTLELGDSALYLCASSLASNTGELFFGEGSRLTVL.

Only one count was recorded for this clone. The chain combines TRBV19 with TRBJ2-7; 7 bases map to TRBD1. From germline, CDR1 is LNHDA and CDR2 SQIVND (reference sequence). The CDR3 is 11 residues long. V shed 5 bases, J shed 7 bases, and the junction held 2 bases outside the gene matches. CDR3 bases: TGTGCCAGTAGTCAACAGGGGGAGCAGTACTTC. Residues: CASSQQGEQYF.

The V and J genes are TRBV9 and TRBJ2-7, with D unclear. Germline V gene sequence: CDR1 SGDLS, CDR2 YYNGEE. CDR3 size: 14 residues. V was clipped by 0 bases and J by 0 bases, with 7 bases between them. CDR3 bases: TGTGCCAGCAGCGTAGAGGGCCTCTCCTACGAGCAGTACTTC. Translated, it gives CASSVEGLSYEQYF.

This chain connects TRBV27 to TRBJ2-7, with 14 bases identical to TRBD2. The CDR3 consists of 16 residues. CDR1 and CDR2 (germline): MNHEY, SMNVEV (reference sequence). With V trimmed by 2 bases and J by 7 bases, 7 bases remained unmatched. The CDR3, as DNA: TGTGCCAGCAGTTTAAGGTTGGGACTAGCGGGAGTGGAGCAGTACTTC. Translated, it gives CASSLRLGLAGVEQYF.

This chain uses TRBV5-1 with TRBJ2-7; 7 nucleotides match TRBD1. After removal of 2 bases from V and 0 bases from J, the junction contained 5 bases not matched to a gene. The germline CDR1 and CDR2 sequences are SGHRS and YFSETQ. CDR3 length: 15 amino acids. CDR3 bases: TGCGCCAGCAGCTTAAGACAGGGTAGCTCCTACGAGCAGTACTTC. This sequence encodes CASSLRQGSSYEQYF.

The chain uses TRBV23-1 and TRBJ1-2, with TRBD1 matching 8 bases. TRBV23-1 is given ORF status, its function remaining uncertain. V dropped 0 bases and J dropped 3; count of bases not matched to a gene: 3. CDR3 length: 15 amino acids. The CDR3 DNA follows: TGCGCCAGCAGTCAATCGGACAGGGCGGACTATGGCTACACCTTC. It codes for CASSQSDRADYGYTF.

The chain couples TRBV23-1 to TRBJ1-5; D remains unclear. TRBV23-1 is flagged as an ORF with uncertain function. Between the trimmed V and J ends, which lost 6 bases and 3 bases, there was a span of 6 bases. The CDR3 runs to 12 residues. The CDR3 loop reads CASRDFNQPQHF. CDR3 bases: TGCGCCAGCAGGGACTTCAATCAGCCCCAGCATTTT.